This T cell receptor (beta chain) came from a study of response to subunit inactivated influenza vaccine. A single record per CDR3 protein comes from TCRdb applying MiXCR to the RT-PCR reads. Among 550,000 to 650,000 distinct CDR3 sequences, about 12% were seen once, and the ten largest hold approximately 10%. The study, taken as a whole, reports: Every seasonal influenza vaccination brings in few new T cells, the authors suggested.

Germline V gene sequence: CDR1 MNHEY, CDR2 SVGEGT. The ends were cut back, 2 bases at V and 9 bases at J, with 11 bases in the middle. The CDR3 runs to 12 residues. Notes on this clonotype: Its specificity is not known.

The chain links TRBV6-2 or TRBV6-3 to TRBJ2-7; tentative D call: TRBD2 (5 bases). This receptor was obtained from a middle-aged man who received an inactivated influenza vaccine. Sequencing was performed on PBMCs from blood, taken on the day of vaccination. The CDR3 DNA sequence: TGTGCCAGCAGTTACGGCCTAGCCTTGCAGTACTTC. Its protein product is CASSYGLALQYF.